These 18 T cell receptor beta chains came from one sample sequenced in a study of radiation and T cells in renal cell carcinoma. Clones were read by immunoSEQ multiplex PCR, and TCRdb kept only the in-frame ones, dropping some. The table includes about 130,000 clones, 75% to 90% detected once. The time point here: blood 2 weeks post-SBRT. Treatment indicated: 15 Gy SBRT to primary tumor, nephrectomy 4 weeks later. The sample here was blood, taken from a patient whose treatment included radiotherapy and nephrectomy. Receptors were obtained from a woman in her fifties or sixties with renal cell carcinoma.

The chain combines TRBV5-4 with TRBJ2-5; D gene unclear. CDR1 and CDR2 (germline): SGHNT, YYREEE (reference sequence). Deletions cut 5 bases from V and 2 bases from J, with 7 bases between. This CDR3 spans 12 amino acids. The CDR3 protein is CASSGSQETQYF. In nucleotides, the CDR3 is TGTGCCAGCAGTGGCAGTCAAGAGACCCAGTACTTC.

This clone has just one count. The V call is TRBV18, the J call TRBJ2-7, with 14 bases identical to TRBD2. Losses at the gene ends were 5 bases for V and 2 bases for J; bases not matched to a gene: 8. Germline V gene lookup returns CDR1 KGHSH and CDR2 LQKENI. CDR3 length: 17 residues. In nucleotides, the CDR3 is TGTGCCAGCTCATTCGGGACTAGCGGGAGTGGTGCCTACGAGCAGTACTTC. Amino acid sequence: CASSFGTSGSGAYEQYF.

The chain employs TRBV6-4 and TRBJ1-1; the match to TRBD1 covers 8 bases. Germline CDR1 and CDR2: MRHNA and SNTAGT. CDR3 length: 14 amino acids. J lost 3 bases, V lost 3 bases, and 3 bases had no gene match. CDR3 in amino acids: CASSEGQGDTEAFF. The CDR3 DNA sequence: TGTGCCAGCAGTGAAGGACAGGGTGACACTGAAGCTTTCTTT.

This chain connects TRBV5-6 to TRBJ2-7; 9 bases match TRBD2. V gave up 4 bases and J gave up 7 bases; unmatched junction bases: 12. CDR3 length: 15 amino acids. The germline V gene has CDR1 SGHDT and CDR2 YYEEEE. In DNA, the CDR3 is TGTGCCAGCAGCCCATTAGCGGGAGTGAATTGGGAGCAGTACTTC. This encodes CASSPLAGVNWEQYF. Complete variable domain (other parts from reference TRBV5-6 and TRBJ2-7): DAGVTQSPTHLIKTRGQQVTLRCSPKSGHDTVSWYQQALGQGPQFIFQYYEEEERQRGNFPDRFSGHQFPNYSSELNVNALLLGDSALYLCASSPLAGVNWEQYFGPGTRLTVT.

The chain uses TRBV6-4 and TRBJ2-7; 7 bases match TRBD1. The V gene's germline CDR1 is MRHNA and CDR2 SNTAGT. J gave up 2 bases and V 6 bases, and 4 bases lay outside the gene matches. The CDR3 loop spans 13 amino acids. The CDR3, as DNA: TGTGCCAGCAGGGCCGGGACAGCCTACGAGCAGTACTTC. The encoded protein is CASRAGTAYEQYF.

The chain carries TRBV28 and TRBJ1-2, with D possibly being TRBD1 (5 bases). This CDR3 spans 13 amino acids. The V and J ends lost 7 bases and 6 bases respectively, with 15 bases between them. Germline loops: CDR1 MDHEN, CDR2 SYDVKM. The DNA of the CDR3 is TGTGCCAGCACGTGGCAGGGTTGGGATGGCTACACCTTC. Protein: CASTWQGWDGYTF.

This clone was observed a handful of times. The J gene is TRBJ1-2, the V gene TRBV19; maybe TRBD1 (6 bases). The V end lost 5 bases, the J end lost 0 bases, and 13 bases lay between the germline ends. Germline loops: CDR1 LNHDA, CDR2 SQIVND (reference sequence). The CDR3 contains 15 residues. DNA for the CDR3: TGTGCCAGTAGTGGACAGAGGAGTACTAACTATGGCTACACCTTC. Its translation is CASSGQRSTNYGYTF.

V usage is TRBV2 and J usage is TRBJ1-6; TRBD1 aligns across 11 bases. CDR1 and CDR2 (germline): SNHLY, FYNNEI. The CDR3 has 15 residues. V lost 5 bases and J lost 7; bases outside the gene matches: 4. The CDR3 reads CASSTDRGRNSPLHF. CDR3 bases: TGTGCCAGCAGTACGGACAGGGGGCGGAATTCACCCCTCCACTTT. Drawing the rest from reference TRBV2 and TRBJ1-6, the complete variable domain is EPEVTQTPSHQVTQMGQEVILRCVPISNHLYFYWYRQILGQKVEFLVSFYNNEISEKSEIFDDQFSVERPDGSNFTLKIRSTKLEDSAMYFCASSTDRGRNSPLHFGNGTRLTVT.

This chain uses TRBV18 with TRBJ2-7, with TRBD2 as a possible D gene (5 bases). Deletions cut 4 bases from V and 3 bases from J, with 19 bases between. The CDR3 runs to 16 residues. Germline lookup yields CDR1 KGHSH and CDR2 LQKENI. In DNA, the CDR3 is TGTGCCAGCTCACGACTACTATTAGGGTCGGGCTACGAGCAGTACTTC. It specifies CASSRLLLGSGYEQYF.

The J gene is TRBJ1-5, the V gene TRBV19; TRBD1 might be the D (5 bases). The CDR3 sequence is 14 residues long. V dropped 8 bases and J dropped 4 bases, with 15 bases sitting between them. CDR1 is LNHDA and CDR2 is SQIVND in the germline V gene (reference sequence). In DNA, the CDR3 is TGTGCCAGTTCGATACAGGTTGGGAATCAGCCCCAGCATTTT. It codes for CASSIQVGNQPQHF.

This chain links TRBV9 with TRBJ2-1; 11 nucleotides match TRBD2. The germline gives CDR1 SGDLS, CDR2 YYNGEE. After removal of 0 bases from V and 4 bases from J, the junction contained 6 bases not matched to a gene. The CDR3 contains 17 residues. CDR3 nucleotides: TGTGCCAGCAGCGTAGCTCTGGCTAGCGGGAGGTACAATGAGCAGTTCTTC. This encodes CASSVALASGRYNEQFF.

The chain uses TRBV18 and TRBJ2-7; TRBD1 matches at 9 bases. The germline CDR1 and CDR2 sequences are KGHSH and LQKENI. CDR3 length: 17 residues. Losses at the gene ends were 2 bases for V and 5 bases for J; bases not matched to a gene: 13. CDR3 coding DNA: TGTGCCAGCTCACCAAAGACAGGGGGTAGAGGATTGGACGAGCAGTACTTC. Translating it yields CASSPKTGGRGLDEQYF. The variable domain in full, completed from reference TRBV18 and TRBJ2-7, reads NAGVMQNPRHLVRRRGQEARLRCSPMKGHSHVYWYRQLPEEGLKFMVYLQKENIIDESGMPKERFSAEFPKEGPSILRIQQVVRGDSAAYFCASSPKTGGRGLDEQYFGPGTRLTVT.

The rearrangement joins TRBV10-3 to TRBJ2-5, with TRBD2 identical over 9 bases. CDR3 length: 13 residues. CDR1 and CDR2 (germline): ENHRY, SYGVKD. With 7 bases clipped from V and 3 bases from J, the junction kept 3 bases outside the gene matches. The CDR3 bases are TGTGCCATCAACCAGCGGGGGGAAGAGACCCAGTACTTC. As protein: CAINQRGEETQYF.

The rearrangement links TRBV25-1 to TRBJ2-3; 11 positions agree with TRBD2. Germline-derived CDR1 and CDR2 are MGHDK and SYGVNS. The V gene end was trimmed by 4 bases and the J gene end by 1 base; junction bases not matched to a gene: 10. This CDR3 spans 18 amino acids. The DNA for the CDR3 is TGTGCCAGCAGTGCCGGCCGGCGTAGCGGGAGGGGCACAGATACGCAGTATTTT. As protein: CASSAGRRSGRGTDTQYF.

The J gene is TRBJ2-7, the V gene TRBV6-4; D remains unclear. Trimming took 7 bases from V and 7 from J, leaving 11 bases between them. Germline-derived CDR1 and CDR2 are MRHNA and SNTAGT. The CDR3 consists of 11 residues. The CDR3 nucleotides are TGTGCCAGCACCCCGGCTGTGGAGCAGTACTTC. This encodes CASTPAVEQYF.

The J gene is TRBJ2-1, the V gene TRBV5-6, with 10 bases identical to TRBD1. Losses at the gene ends were 4 bases for V and 3 bases for J; bases not matched to a gene: 7. Germline V gene sequence: CDR1 SGHDT, CDR2 YYEEEE. The CDR3 consists of 16 residues. CDR3 sequence (DNA): TGTGCCAGCAGCCGGACAGGGGGGGACTTCTACAATGAGCAGTTCTTC. Protein sequence: CASSRTGGDFYNEQFF.

The chain uses TRBV6-1 and TRBJ1-5; D may be TRBD1 (5 bases). Per germline, CDR1 MNHNS and CDR2 SASEGT. Trimming removed 6 bases from V and 0 bases from J, with 12 bases in between. The CDR3 length is 15 residues. CDR3 DNA sequence: TGTGCCAGCAGGAAAACAGGAGTTAGCAATCAGCCCCAGCATTTT. Its translation is CASRKTGVSNQPQHF.

The V gene is TRBV19, the J gene TRBJ1-2; D is ambiguous. Per germline, CDR1 LNHDA and CDR2 SQIVND (reference sequence). CDR3 length: 10 amino acids. V lost 5 bases and J lost 8, with 6 bases in between. For the CDR3, the DNA is TGTGCCAGTAGTCAATTCGGCTACACCTTC. This translates into CASSQFGYTF.